Sequencing of this T cell receptor (beta chain) was carried out in a study of shared clonotypes between healthy human individuals. Concerning this clone itself: The antigen is unknown.

Study outcomes and limitations: The sharing of 4.5% to 5.5% of naive CD4 clonotypes was seen across a handful of donors. Collection of samples was limited to blood; tissue repertoires likely differ.

This was a deep-level run. Clones were read by immunoSEQ multiplex PCR, and TCRdb kept only the in-frame ones, dropping some. Seen here are more than 550,000 clones, 90% observed once, and the top ten hold about a third. Looked up from germline, CDR1 is SEHNR and CDR2 is FQNEAQ (reference sequence). The V and J ends lost 5 bases and 8 bases respectively, with 16 bases between them. The CDR3 totals 14 residues. This TCR came from a man aged 18 to 29 in good health. Some clones in this sample may be carry-over from other donors' samples. Sequenced sample: memory CD8+ T cells from PBMCs. Subset in this sample: CD45RO+ cells pooled with CCR7-negative TemRA cells. The V call is TRBV7-9, the J call TRBJ2-4; perhaps TRBD1 as D (6 bases). The CDR3 here is CASSSRGSGDIQYF. The CDR3 DNA follows: TGTGCCAGCAGCAGCAGGGGTTCCGGGGACATTCAGTACTTC.